This TCR beta chain was found in a study of T cells in Graves' hyperthyroidism and ophthalmopathy. Study summary: Peripheral blood was drawn at first diagnosis, prior to all treatment.

This clonotype was seen ten or more times. V gave up 11 bases and J gave up 0 bases, with 10 bases separating them. CDR1 and CDR2 from the germline V gene are SNHLY and FYNNEI. The CDR3 totals 12 residues. The patients, who ranged from 18 to 65 in age, presented with newly diagnosed hyperthyroidism lasting under 2 months. Any patient presenting with uncontrolled infection, other autoimmune disease, pregnancy or lactation was left out. Amplification of TCR beta CDR3 regions used RNA as the template. TCR CDR3 underwent first-round RT-PCR with the HTBI primer set. TCRdb processed the multiplex PCR reads anew with MiXCR; each CDR3 protein has one entry. Among 350,000 or so distinct CDR3 sequences, about 15% were seen once, and the ten largest hold more than 30%.

The source of this sequence is a woman aged 30 to 39 with Graves' hyperthyroidism that later progressed to Graves' ophthalmopathy. Material for sequencing was blood. This chain links TRBV2 with TRBJ1-1; D not certain. The CDR3 region has the DNA TGTGCCGGGCTCATTTTGAACACTGAAGCTTTCTTT. The encoded protein is CAGLILNTEAFF.